One and the same sample provided the 28 T cell receptor beta chains below, sequenced in a study of Graves' ophthalmopathy and Graves' hyperthyroidism (dated by TCRdb to 2016 to 2019). The instrument was an Illumina HiSeq 2000. For repertoire sequencing, TCR beta CDR3 regions were amplified from RNA transcripts. The first round of RT-PCR was done with HTBI primers and the Qiagen OneStep RT-PCR kit, and was followed by a second round of multiplex PCR, then size selection and purification. Clones were called with MiXCR by TCRdb after fastp trimmed the public reads at Q25, and only in-frame beta chains were retained. Entries are consolidated by CDR3 protein sequence, retaining the most common genes and DNA. The sample data list about 370,000 distinct CDR3 sequences, and approximately 18% of these were observed just once. The ten largest clones take up roughly 2.4% of the sample. Source material: peripheral blood. These receptors all come from an adult woman with stable Graves' hyperthyroidism.

This sequence joins TRBV11-1 and TRBJ1-3, with D perhaps matching TRBD1 (5 bases). CDR1 SGHAT and CDR2 FQDESV come from the germline V gene (reference sequence). The CDR3 extends over 16 amino acids. Trimming cost V 2 bases and J 0 bases, with 11 bases left between them. The CDR3 sequence: CASSLWRGSSGNTIYF. Here the CDR3 DNA reads TGTGCCAGCAGCTTATGGAGGGGAAGCTCTGGAAACACCATATATTTT.

Ten or more counts support this clonotype. The chain couples TRBV29-1 to TRBJ2-7, with 7 bases aligning to TRBD2. J lost 2 bases, V lost 4 bases, and 5 bases had no gene match. From germline, CDR1 is SQVTM and CDR2 ANQGSEA. CDR3 length: 13 amino acids. Written as DNA, the CDR3 is TGCAGCGTTGTGGCGGGAGCCCCCTACGAGCAGTACTTC. Residues: CSVVAGAPYEQYF.

This clonotype occurred many times. This sequence joins TRBV27 and TRBJ2-3; a possible D gene is TRBD1 (6 bases). Germline assignment: CDR1 MNHEY and CDR2 SMNVEV (reference sequence). V lost 6 bases and J lost 4, with 11 bases in between. The CDR3 is made up of 13 amino acids. The CDR3 DNA reads as TGTGCCAGCAGAACCGGACAGCCAGATACGCAGTATTTT. It is translated as CASRTGQPDTQYF.

This clonotype has a count of ten or more. The chain employs TRBV20-1 and TRBJ1-1; D is perhaps TRBD1 (6 bases). The V end was cut by 3 bases, the J end by 0 bases, with 14 bases between. The germline V gene has CDR1 DFQATT and CDR2 SNEGSKA (reference sequence). The CDR3 consists of 15 residues. The CDR3 loop is CSARTGSPMNTEAFF. In DNA form, the CDR3 reads TGCAGTGCTAGGACAGGATCCCCCATGAACACTGAAGCTTTCTTT.

The sample holds many counts of this clonotype. J is TRBJ1-2 and V is TRBV29-1; the D is unclear. The germline CDR1 and CDR2 sequences are SQVTM and ANQGSEA. The CDR3 is 14 residues long. Trimming left V 1 base short and J 1 base short, with 10 bases between. Written as DNA, the CDR3 is TGCAGCGTTGAAGTCCGCAGTCTTAACTATGGCTACACCTTC. It yields the protein CSVEVRSLNYGYTF.

V gene TRBV11-3 combines with J gene TRBJ1-1; possible D gene TRBD1, 5 bases. CDR1 and CDR2 from the germline V gene are SGHNT and YENEEA. The V gene lost 2 bases and the J gene lost 4 bases, with 14 bases spanning the gap. The CDR3 is 15 residues long. The CDR3 DNA reads TGTGCCAGCAGCTTATATGTCCAGGGAGGCACTGAAGCTTTCTTT. Translating gives CASSLYVQGGTEAFF.

This clonotype was observed at least ten times. The chain uses TRBV9 and TRBJ1-3; D call uncertain. Deletions cut 1 base from V and 7 bases from J, with 9 bases between. CDR1 SGDLS and CDR2 YYNGEE come from the germline V gene. The CDR3 has 13 amino acids. Here the CDR3 reads CASSVSVMNTIYF. CDR3 in DNA: TGTGCCAGCAGCGTATCTGTCATGAACACCATATATTTT.

This clonotype was recorded many times. This sequence joins TRBV19 and TRBJ1-2; D not certain. Germline V gives CDR1 LNHDA, CDR2 SQIVND (reference sequence). The CDR3 is made up of 11 amino acids. The V end was cut by 8 bases, the J end by 4 bases, with 8 bases between. CDR3 in amino acids: CASWAVYGYTF. The CDR3 bases are TGTGCCAGTTGGGCTGTCTATGGCTACACCTTC.

This clonotype was observed a few times. The CDR3 nucleotides read TGTGCCAGCAGCTTAAACCCGCAGGGTTCCTATGGCTACACCTTC. Protein: CASSLNPQGSYGYTF. The genes are TRBV7-2 and TRBJ1-2; D is possibly TRBD1 (5 bases). The germline V gene has CDR1 SGHTA and CDR2 FQGNSA. CDR3 length: 15 amino acids. Trimming shortened V by 2 bases and J by 4 bases, and 14 bases separated the two germline ends.

As to this clonotype: This may be a read error, as it is one base from a much larger clone. This sequence joins TRBV29-1 and TRBJ2-5, with D tentatively TRBD2 (5 bases). The germline V and J ends were trimmed by 3 bases and 2 bases, with 16 bases remaining between them. The CDR3 sequence is 15 residues long. CDR1 SQVTM and CDR2 ANQGSEA come from the germline V gene. The DNA of the CDR3 is TGCAGCGTTGAGGGGATAGTGGGAGATCAAGAGACCCAGTACTTC. Its protein is CSVEGIVGDQETQYF.

This clonotype was observed many times. The chain links TRBV9 to TRBJ2-5; a weak D match, TRBD2 (7 bases). Per germline, CDR1 SGDLS and CDR2 YYNGEE. This CDR3 comprises 15 residues. Trimming shortened V by 0 bases and J by 3 bases, and 12 bases separated the two germline ends. The CDR3 DNA is TGTGCCAGCAGCGTAGAGGGGGGGCAGAAAGAGACCCAGTACTTC. It is translated as CASSVEGGQKETQYF. Using reference TRBV9 and TRBJ2-5 for the parts outside the CDR3, the full variable domain is DSGVTQTPKHLITATGQRVTLRCSPRSGDLSVYWYQQSLDQGLQFLIQYYNGEERAKGNILERFSAQQFPDLHSELNLSSLELGDSALYFCASSVEGGQKETQYFGPGTRLLVL.

Ten or more counts support this clonotype. J is TRBJ1-1 and V is TRBV6-1; a weak D match, TRBD1 (6 bases). V lost 6 bases, J lost 7 bases, and 21 bases lay in between. Germline CDR1 is MNHNS and CDR2 is SASEGT. The CDR3 totals 15 residues. The CDR3 loop reads CASRGRGGLYHEAFF. The CDR3 nucleotides read TGTGCCAGCAGGGGACGTGGGGGGCTATATCATGAAGCTTTCTTT.

This clonotype came up many times. The chain is built from TRBV28 and TRBJ1-1, with D possibly TRBD1 on 5 matching bases. This CDR3 is built from 15 residues. The V and J ends lost 1 base and 1 base respectively, with 10 bases between them. Germline V CDR1 and CDR2: MDHEN, SYDVKM. CDR3 region: CASSLFRVANTEAFF. The CDR3 nucleotides read TGTGCCAGCAGTTTATTCAGGGTTGCGAACACTGAAGCTTTCTTT.

The rearrangement joins TRBV20-1 to TRBJ2-5, with 10 bases aligning to TRBD1. V lost 5 bases, J lost 4 bases, and 19 bases stayed unmatched. The CDR3 totals 18 residues. The V gene's germline CDR1 is DFQATT and CDR2 SNEGSKA (reference sequence). The CDR3 DNA reads TGCAGTGCTCTCCCTTACCGGGACAGGGGCCTCTCGGGAGAGACCCAGTACTTC. This translates into CSALPYRDRGLSGETQYF.

This clonotype was observed a few times. The chain carries TRBV13 and TRBJ2-3; D remains unclear. From germline, CDR1 is PRHDT and CDR2 FYEKMQ (reference sequence). The CDR3 runs 20 residues. Trimming took off 1 base at V and 2 bases at J, with 25 bases between the two ends. The CDR3 DNA follows: TGTGCCAGCAGCTTAGAATGGGCCACCATTTCACCTACCAACACAGATACGCAGTATTTT. It yields the protein CASSLEWATISPTNTDTQYF.

The count of this clonotype is one. A read error is possible here, since a much larger clone lies one base away. V usage is TRBV18 and J usage is TRBJ1-2; 11 nucleotides agree with TRBD1. The germline CDR1 and CDR2 sequences are KGHSH and LQKENI. CDR3 length: 16 amino acids. The CDR3 region is CAGSPPWTGGRSGYTF. The CDR3 DNA sequence: TGTGCCGGCTCACCACCGTGGACAGGGGGCCGTAGTGGCTACACCTTC.

This clonotype was seen at least ten times. The rearrangement joins TRBV4-1 to TRBJ2-5; D not resolved. CDR1 is MGHRA and CDR2 is YSYEKL in the germline V gene. The V end lost 0 bases, the J end lost 4 bases, and 12 bases lay between the germline ends. The CDR3 sequence is 15 residues long. The CDR3 nucleotides are TGCGCCAGCAGCCAAGAACGAGTCAGCTCAGAGACCCAGTACTTC. Amino acid sequence: CASSQERVSSETQYF.

This clonotype was recorded at least ten times. The rearrangement links TRBV9 to TRBJ1-2, with D tentatively TRBD1 (6 bases). Trimming shortened V by 4 bases and J by 0 bases, and 13 bases separated the two germline ends. This CDR3 contains 15 residues. Germline CDR1 and CDR2: SGDLS and YYNGEE. Written as DNA, the CDR3 is TGTGCCAGCAGCTCGCGAACAGGGACTAACTATGGCTACACCTTC. This encodes CASSSRTGTNYGYTF.

There are many counts of this clonotype. The J gene is TRBJ1-5, the V gene TRBV28, with D tentatively TRBD1 (6 bases). V lost 2 bases and J lost 7, with 18 bases in between. CDR3 size: 16 residues. Germline V gene sequence: CDR1 MDHEN, CDR2 SYDVKM. CDR3 amino acids: CASSLRSDGGAQPQHF. As DNA, the CDR3 is TGTGCCAGCAGTTTACGCTCGGACGGGGGGGCCCAGCCCCAGCATTTT.

This clonotype was observed at least ten times. The chain carries TRBV12-3 or TRBV12-4 and TRBJ2-5, with 7 bases matching TRBD1. After removal of 4 bases from V and 1 base from J, the junction contained 6 bases not matched to a gene. This CDR3 contains 15 residues. CDR3 amino acids: CASSSLDRAQETQYF. CDR3 in DNA: TGTGCCAGCAGTTCCCTAGACAGGGCCCAAGAGACCCAGTACTTC.

This clonotype was recorded at least ten times. The rearrangement joins TRBV29-1 to TRBJ2-7; no reliable D call. Germline V CDR1 and CDR2: SQVTM, ANQGSEA. The CDR3 is 12 residues long. Trimming removed 0 bases at V and 4 bases at J, with 7 bases between. The CDR3 loop is CSVEDGSYEQYF. CDR3 DNA sequence: TGCAGCGTTGAAGATGGGTCTTACGAGCAGTACTTC.

This clonotype was picked up many times. The chain carries TRBV7-9 and TRBJ2-5, with 8 bases matching TRBD1. With V trimmed by 4 bases and J by 5 bases, 12 bases remained unmatched. The V gene's germline CDR1 is SEHNR and CDR2 FQNEAQ (reference sequence). The CDR3 contains 16 residues. CDR3 in DNA: TGTGCCAGCAGCTGGACAGGGACAGACCCCCCGGAGACCCAGTACTTC. This translates into CASSWTGTDPPETQYF.

Concerning this clonotype: Given a much more abundant clone one base away, this may be a read error. The chain employs TRBV20-1 and TRBJ2-4, with D uncertain. Germline V lookup: CDR1 DFQATT, CDR2 SNEGSKA (reference sequence). V lost 3 bases and J lost 3, with 12 bases in between. The CDR3 consists of 14 residues. CDR3 nucleotide sequence: TGCAGTGCTAGGAGTTTAATAGGCAAAAACATTCAGTACTTC. Its translation is CSARSLIGKNIQYF.

This clonotype was detected many times. V and J are TRBV27 and TRBJ1-1; D is unclear. V dropped 2 bases and J dropped 3 bases, with 7 bases sitting between them. CDR1 and CDR2 (germline): MNHEY, SMNVEV (reference sequence). The CDR3 covers 13 residues. In DNA form, the CDR3 reads TGTGCCAGCAGTTTAGCAGTTTACACTGAAGCTTTCTTT. It translates to CASSLAVYTEAFF.

This clonotype was counted ten times or more. The J gene is TRBJ1-5, the V gene TRBV15, with no clear D. The V and J ends lost 1 base and 7 bases respectively, with 14 bases between them. The CDR3 extends over 15 amino acids. The V gene's germline CDR1 is LNHNV and CDR2 YYDKDF (reference sequence). The CDR3: CATSRARRADQPQHF. DNA for the CDR3: TGTGCCACCAGCAGAGCCAGGAGGGCCGACCAGCCCCAGCATTTT.

Ten or more counts support this clonotype. The chain combines TRBV6-1 with TRBJ2-7; a possible D gene is TRBD1 (6 bases). The germline CDR1 and CDR2 sequences are MNHNS and SASEGT. The CDR3 extends over 13 amino acids. The germline V and J ends were trimmed by 5 bases and 7 bases, with 15 bases remaining between them. The CDR3 bases are TGTGCCAGCAGTCCCCGAACAGGGAGAGAGCAGTACTTC. This gives the protein CASSPRTGREQYF.

This clonotype was recorded many times. The CDR3 loop reads CASSYSQGSSYEQYF. The CDR3 DNA follows: TGTGCCAGCAGTTACTCACAGGGGAGCTCCTACGAGCAGTACTTC. The chain combines TRBV6-5 with TRBJ2-7; 7 bases are a match to TRBD1. Losses at the gene ends were 0 bases for V and 0 bases for J; bases not matched to a gene: 2. CDR3 length: 15 amino acids. The V gene's germline CDR1 is MNHEY and CDR2 SVGAGI.

In this sample, this clonotype turned up many times. The chain couples TRBV7-2 to TRBJ2-5; TRBD2 agrees at 7 bases. V trimming: 5 bases; J trimming: 2 bases; junction bases outside the gene matches: 11. CDR1 is SGHTA, CDR2 FQGNSA, per germline. This CDR3 is built from 16 residues. CDR3 loop: CASSGRDYRPQETQYF. In DNA form, the CDR3 reads TGTGCCAGCAGCGGCCGGGACTATCGGCCTCAAGAGACCCAGTACTTC.